This is a list of T cell receptor beta chains from one sample in a study of technical replicates of blood from four donors. Measured with immunoSEQ multiplex PCR; TCRdb has only the in-frame clones, and not every one. The data hold 66,000 or so clones, with roughly 90% observed a single time. Sequenced material: PBMCs. The receptors come from a human donor in good health. Some clones in this sample may be carry-over from other donors' samples. The CDR3 runs from the conserved cysteine through the conserved F or W. Fields, in order: D gene, V gene, J gene, CDR3 protein. The D gene is left open where the match is weak.

D gene: TRBD1; V gene: TRBV18; J gene: TRBJ1-1; CDR3 protein: CASSPKGQGSNTEAFF
D gene: NA; V gene: TRBV29-1; J gene: TRBJ2-1; CDR3 protein: CSGGRGNEQFF
D gene: NA; V gene: TRBV10-3; J gene: TRBJ2-1; CDR3 protein: CAISESTTWDEQFF
D gene: NA; V gene: TRBV27; J gene: TRBJ1-1; CDR3 protein: CASSLGGTFF
D gene: NA; V gene: TRBV19; J gene: TRBJ2-5; CDR3 protein: CASSPQGIQETQYF
D gene: TRBD2; V gene: TRBV7-3; J gene: TRBJ2-7; CDR3 protein: CASSLAGGSYEQYF
D gene: NA; V gene: TRBV11-2; J gene: TRBJ1-1; CDR3 protein: CASSLLRGVNTEAFF
D gene: NA; V gene: TRBV4-1; J gene: TRBJ2-7; CDR3 protein: CASSQDRTANYEQYF
D gene: NA; V gene: TRBV27; J gene: TRBJ2-5; CDR3 protein: CASRGPVETQYF
D gene: NA; V gene: TRBV4-1; J gene: TRBJ2-7; CDR3 protein: CASSQVTPGGEQYF
D gene: TRBD2; V gene: TRBV6-1; J gene: TRBJ2-2; CDR3 protein: CASSGTGGSTGELFF
D gene: NA; V gene: TRBV4-1; J gene: TRBJ2-4; CDR3 protein: CASSLLVTVKNIQYF
D gene: TRBD2; V gene: TRBV29-1; J gene: TRBJ2-7; CDR3 protein: CSVAGTSGQYEQYF
D gene: TRBD2; V gene: TRBV5-1; J gene: TRBJ2-3; CDR3 protein: CASSLIAGAVDTQYF
D gene: TRBD2; V gene: TRBV7-2; J gene: TRBJ2-3; CDR3 protein: CASSPVGAGGWRDTQYF
D gene: NA; V gene: TRBV11-1; J gene: TRBJ1-1; CDR3 protein: CASSLFEEAEAFF
D gene: NA; V gene: TRBV19; J gene: TRBJ1-5; CDR3 protein: CASSPRWTSYSNQPQHF
D gene: NA; V gene: TRBV5-1; J gene: TRBJ2-5; CDR3 protein: CASSSKDSKPNRGETQYF
D gene: NA; V gene: TRBV9; J gene: TRBJ2-1; CDR3 protein: CASSVGLGAAYNEQFF
D gene: NA; V gene: TRBV6-5; J gene: TRBJ1-2; CDR3 protein: CASSYGRGVGDGYTF
D gene: NA; V gene: TRBV27; J gene: TRBJ1-6; CDR3 protein: CASRREISSYNSPLHF
D gene: TRBD1; V gene: TRBV7-9; J gene: TRBJ1-1; CDR3 protein: CASSPPRGQDMNTEAFF
D gene: NA; V gene: TRBV4-3; J gene: TRBJ2-1; CDR3 protein: CASSQTLGRGAYNEQFF
D gene: NA; V gene: TRBV7-9; J gene: TRBJ1-2; CDR3 protein: CASSLGASNYGYTF
D gene: TRBD2; V gene: TRBV29-1; J gene: TRBJ2-1; CDR3 protein: CSVGRGSSYNEQFF
D gene: TRBD1; V gene: TRBV4-2; J gene: TRBJ1-2; CDR3 protein: CASSQELGQGIYGYTF
D gene: TRBD1; V gene: TRBV5-6; J gene: TRBJ1-5; CDR3 protein: CASSFGTVSNQPQHF
D gene: TRBD2; V gene: TRBV29-1; J gene: TRBJ2-1; CDR3 protein: CSVGGVAGVSYNEQFF